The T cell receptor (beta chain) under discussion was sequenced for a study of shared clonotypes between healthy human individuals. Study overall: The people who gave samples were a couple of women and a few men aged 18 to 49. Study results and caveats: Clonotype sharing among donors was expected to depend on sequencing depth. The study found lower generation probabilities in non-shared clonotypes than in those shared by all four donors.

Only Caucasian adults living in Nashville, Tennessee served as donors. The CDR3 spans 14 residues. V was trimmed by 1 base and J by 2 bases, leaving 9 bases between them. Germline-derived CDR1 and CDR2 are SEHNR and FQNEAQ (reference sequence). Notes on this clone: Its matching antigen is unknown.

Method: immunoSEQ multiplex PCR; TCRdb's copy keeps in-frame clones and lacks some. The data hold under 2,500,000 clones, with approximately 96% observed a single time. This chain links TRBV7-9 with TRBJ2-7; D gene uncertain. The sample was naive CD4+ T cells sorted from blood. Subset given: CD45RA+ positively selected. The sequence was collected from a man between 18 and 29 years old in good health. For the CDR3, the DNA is TGTGCCAGCAGCTTAGGCAGCAGCACCTACGAGCAGTACTTC. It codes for CASSLGSSTYEQYF.